These 7 T cell receptor beta chains originate from one sample sequenced in a study of technical replicates of blood from a few donors. TCRdb's table, derived via immunoSEQ multiplex PCR, lists solely in-frame clones and lacks some. The data contain approximately 65,000 clones, around nine tenths of them singletons. The specimen sequenced was PBMCs. The receptors come from a human donor in good health. Some clones in this sample may be carry-over from other donors' samples.

J is TRBJ2-2 and V is TRBV19, with a weak D call TRBD2 (5 bases). This CDR3 has 14 amino acids. Germline loops: CDR1 LNHDA, CDR2 SQIVND (reference sequence). Trimming took 10 bases from V and 0 from J, leaving 12 bases between them. The CDR3 is CATRTGTNTGELFF. CDR3 nucleotide sequence: TGTGCCACGCGGACTGGAACGAACACCGGGGAGCTGTTTTTT.

This chain joins TRBV5-1 and TRBJ2-5; D possibly corresponds to TRBD2 (6 bases). V dropped 1 base and J dropped 2 bases, with 18 bases sitting between them. This CDR3 is 17 amino acids long. Germline loops: CDR1 SGHRS, CDR2 YFSETQ. Here the CDR3 reads CASSLFVGSGGQETQYF. In nucleotides, the CDR3 is TGCGCCAGCAGCTTGTTTGTGGGTAGCGGAGGTCAAGAGACCCAGTACTTC.

The CDR3 sequence: CASSYEGGGRNEQFF. In nucleotides, the CDR3 is TGTGCCAGCAGTTACGAGGGGGGGGGCCGAAATGAGCAGTTCTTC. V usage is TRBV6-6 and J usage is TRBJ2-1; D possibly corresponds to TRBD2 (7 bases). The V gene's germline CDR1 is MNHNY and CDR2 SVGAGI (reference sequence). V dropped 2 bases and J dropped 7 bases, with 15 bases sitting between them. The length of the CDR3 is 15 residues.

The chain's CDR3 is CASSYRQSNTEAFF. The CDR3 coding sequence is TGTGCCAGCAGCTATAGACAGAGCAACACTGAAGCTTTCTTT. The V call is TRBV13, the J call TRBJ1-1; a possible D gene is TRBD1 (5 bases). The CDR3 totals 14 residues. Germline V CDR1 and CDR2: PRHDT, FYEKMQ (reference sequence). Deletions cut 4 bases from V and 2 bases from J, with 11 bases between.

This sequence joins TRBV5-1 and TRBJ1-6; possible D gene TRBD1, 5 bases. V was pared by 1 base and J by 4 bases, with 12 bases between. The CDR3 has 16 amino acids. The germline gives CDR1 SGHRS, CDR2 YFSETQ. The CDR3 coding sequence is TGCGCCAGCAGCTTGTGGCAGGGACTTTATAATTCACCCCTCCACTTT. Its translation: CASSLWQGLYNSPLHF.

The chain recombines TRBV7-2 with TRBJ2-7, with a tentative D call TRBD2 (6 bases). V lost 5 bases, J lost 5 bases, and 19 bases lay in between. The germline V gene has CDR1 SGHTA and CDR2 FQGNSA. The CDR3 is 15 amino acids. The DNA of the CDR3 is TGTGCCAGCAGCAAACTAGCACAATTGGTCCACGAGCAGTACTTC. This translates into CASSKLAQLVHEQYF. The entire variable domain, with the rest obtained from reference TRBV7-2 and TRBJ2-7, is as follows: GAGVSQSPSNKVTEKGKDVELRCDPISGHTALYWYRQSLGQGLEFLIYFQGNSAPDKSGLPSDRFSAERTGGSVSTLTIQRTQQEDSAVYLCASSKLAQLVHEQYFGPGTRLTVT.

V is TRBV4-3 and J is TRBJ1-3, with TRBD1 matching 7 bases. This CDR3 contains 17 residues. V gave up 0 bases and J gave up 0 bases; unmatched junction bases: 5. Germline lookup yields CDR1 LGHNA and CDR2 YSLEER. CDR3 sequence reads: CASSQDTGVYSGNTIYF. As DNA, the CDR3 is TGCGCCAGCAGCCAAGATACAGGGGTTTACTCTGGAAACACCATATATTTT.